The rows below give T cell receptor beta chains drawn from one sample of a study of blood T cell repertoires in COVID-19. Profiling relied on immunoSEQ multiplex PCR, and the TCRdb table lists in-frame clones only, not all of them. The sample contains 70,000 or so clones, roughly nine tenths of which appear only once. The sequencing input was peripheral blood. Receptors originate from a man in his fifties with acute or convalescent COVID-19. The conserved cysteine and the conserved F or W are not part of the CDR3 here.

>TRBJ2-3|TRBV7-3
ASSPAPTSGSDTQY
>TRBJ1-3|TRBV3-1/TRBV3-2
ASSLTGARNTIY
>TRBJ2-1|TRBV4-1
ASSPRGTGAPNNEQF
>TRBJ2-7|TRBV27
ASRRTGSYEQY
>TRBJ1-4|TRBV5-6
ASSEQGGGEKLF
>TRBJ2-7|TRBV27
ASRGGAGEQY
>TRBJ1-6|TRBV19
ASSRDFNSPLH
>TRBJ1-1|TRBV7-9
ASSSSPGGNTEAF
>TRBJ1-6|TRBV2
ASTGLDRGSPSPLH
>TRBJ1-5|TRBV6-6
ASTPSGSQPQH
>TRBJ2-2|TRBV30
AWSALRTSASGELF
>TRBJ2-5|TRBV6-5
ASSYRRGAQETQY
>TRBJ1-2|TRBV13
ASSLGHSGVNYGYT
>TRBJ2-1|TRBV14
ASSPRGTGNEQF
>TRBJ2-7|TRBV3-1/TRBV3-2
ASSHVDRANEQY
>TRBJ1-1|TRBV6-5
ASSYRDAGTEAF
>TRBJ1-1|TRBV7-8
ASSLAGQANTEAF
>TRBJ1-4|TRBV10-3
AIRQGAANEKLF
>TRBJ1-2|TRBV5-1
ASRQGQGRDYGYT
>TRBJ2-3|TRBV5-1
ASSLGLAGGSTDTQY
>TRBJ1-1|TRBV13
ASSLARGSQDTEAF
>TRBJ2-7|TRBV7-3
ASSPPGLAGGHEQY
>TRBJ1-3|TRBV27
ASSQYRERGNTIY
>TRBJ1-5|TRBV2
ASSEGWSGNQPQH
>TRBJ1-5|TRBV7-8
ASSHDRYSNQPQH
>TRBJ2-7|TRBV27
ASSSGSGRTYEQY
>TRBJ2-5|TRBV10-3
AISEAPNGKTQY
>TRBJ1-6|TRBV6-6
ASRDQGQGNSPLH
>TRBJ1-5|TRBV7-8
ASSPGAGYGSNQPQH
>TRBJ2-3|TRBV11-2
ASSLANPNTQY
>TRBJ2-1|TRBV7-2
ASSLVAGGHDEQF
>TRBJ2-5|TRBV5-1
ASSLGGGLETQY
>TRBJ2-1|TRBV27
ASSPLGTGDNEQF
>TRBJ1-1|TRBV3-1/TRBV3-2
ASSLGQLEAF
>TRBJ2-3|TRBV7-8
ASSLSLGGTDTQY
>TRBJ1-5|TRBV28
ASSPHDIRSQH
>TRBJ2-5|TRBV6-1
ASSEAIWTREETQY
>TRBJ2-5|TRBV12-5
ASGAGTSGGASQTQY
>TRBJ1-4|TRBV5-1
ASSTGQRSTNEKLF
>TRBJ1-1|TRBV30
AWTTGRNTEAF
>TRBJ1-5|TRBV29-1
SVAGQGNSNQPQH
>TRBJ1-5|TRBV7-6
ASSLNARVEGNQPQH
>TRBJ1-4|TRBV27
ASSLLGGVLEKLF